The 9 T cell receptor beta chains presented below share a single source sample, sequenced in a study of shared clonotypes between healthy human individuals. Generated by immunoSEQ multiplex PCR, the TCRdb table keeps only in-frame clones and is missing some. The table includes about 1.5 million clones, approximately 97% detected once. Sample: naive CD4+ T cells sorted from blood. Sample subset: CD45RA+ positively selected. The receptor source for this set is a man aged 25 to 40 in good health.

The chain links TRBV27 to TRBJ2-7; 13 bases map to TRBD2. This CDR3 contains 14 residues. Germline V lookup: CDR1 MNHEY, CDR2 SMNVEV (reference sequence). Trimming at V came to 8 bases and at J to 4 bases, leaving 5 bases not matched to a gene. The CDR3 region is CASGPTSGRYEQYF. The CDR3 nucleotides are TGTGCCAGCGGCCCGACTAGCGGGAGGTACGAGCAGTACTTC.

The CDR3 coding sequence is TGTGCCAGCAGCTTAAGCGGGAGCTCCTACGAGCAGTACTTC. It specifies CASSLSGSSYEQYF. The chain is built from TRBV5-4 and TRBJ2-7; TRBD2 aligns across 8 bases. CDR1 SGHNT and CDR2 YYREEE come from the germline V gene (reference sequence). Germline trimming cut 2 bases from V and 0 bases from J; bases unmatched to any gene: 1. The CDR3 loop spans 14 amino acids.

This rearrangement joins TRBV28 to TRBJ2-7; TRBD2 is a possible D gene (5 bases). The CDR3 contains 12 residues. V lost 7 bases, J lost 5 bases, and 12 bases lay in between. Germline CDR1 is MDHEN and CDR2 is SYDVKM. CDR3 nucleotides: TGTGCCAGCACCGGACTGGTGGACGAGCAGTACTTC. Residues: CASTGLVDEQYF.

V gene TRBV30 combines with J gene TRBJ1-1; no clear D. Germline V lookup: CDR1 GTSNPN, CDR2 SVGIG (reference sequence). V was shortened by 4 bases and J by 1 base, with 16 bases between the two germline ends. The CDR3 runs to 15 residues. The CDR3 sequence: CAWTDFSRGNTEAFF. CDR3 sequence (DNA): TGTGCCTGGACCGACTTCTCCCGCGGGAACACTGAAGCTTTCTTT. The whole variable domain, filled in from reference TRBV30 and TRBJ1-1, reads SQTIHQWPATLVQPVGSPLSLECTVEGTSNPNLYWYRQAAGRGLQLLFYSVGIGQISSEVPQNLSASRPQDRQFILSSKKLLLSDSGFYLCAWTDFSRGNTEAFFGQGTRLTVV.

The chain couples TRBV2 to TRBJ2-1; D is uncertain. Germline V gene lookup returns CDR1 SNHLY and CDR2 FYNNEI. Deletions cut 1 base from V and 8 bases from J, with 12 bases between. There are 14 residues in the CDR3. The CDR3 reads CASSEDYQPYEQFF. The CDR3, as DNA: TGTGCCAGCAGTGAAGACTACCAGCCCTATGAGCAGTTCTTC.

The chain uses TRBV10-3 and TRBJ2-3, with a weak D call TRBD1 (5 bases). The length of the CDR3 is 16 residues. V gave up 0 bases and J gave up 4 bases, with 14 bases separating them. Germline values: CDR1 ENHRY, CDR2 SYGVKD. Written as DNA, the CDR3 is TGTGCCATCAGTGAGTCGATAACCCTGACAGCAGATACGCAGTATTTT. It is translated as CAISESITLTADTQYF.

In regard to this clone: The sample carries other DNA sequences with the same CDR3. The chain combines TRBV19 with TRBJ2-7; 8 nucleotides line up with TRBD2. V lost 1 base and J lost 0; bases outside the gene matches: 2. The germline gives CDR1 LNHDA, CDR2 SQIVND (reference sequence). The CDR3 contains 15 residues. Here the CDR3 reads CASSIAGGSSYEQYF. The CDR3 nucleotides are TGTGCCAGTAGTATAGCGGGAGGGAGCTCCTACGAGCAGTACTTC. Filled out from reference TRBV19 and TRBJ2-7, the complete variable domain reads DGGITQSPKYLFRKEGQNVTLSCEQNLNHDAMYWYRQDPGQGLRLIYYSQIVNDFQKGDIAEGYSVSREKKESFPLTVTSAQKNPTAFYLCASSIAGGSSYEQYFGPGTRLTVT.

V is TRBV2 and J is TRBJ2-5, with D unresolved. CDR3 length: 11 amino acids. The germline gives CDR1 SNHLY, CDR2 FYNNEI. V lost 6 bases to trimming and J lost 5 bases, with 7 bases between them. CDR3 sequence reads: CASSLHETQYF. The CDR3 DNA sequence: TGTGCCAGCAGCTTACATGAGACCCAGTACTTC.

The chain joins TRBV5-1 to TRBJ1-2; 9 bases map to TRBD1. Germline CDR1 SGHRS, CDR2 YFSETQ. The CDR3 totals 15 residues. V shed 1 base, J shed 6 bases, and the junction held 7 bases outside the gene matches. CDR3: CASSLQGTGLNGYTF. For the CDR3, the DNA is TGCGCCAGCAGCTTGCAGGGGACAGGGTTAAATGGCTACACCTTC.